Following are 29 T cell receptor beta chains from one sample sequenced in a study of blood T cells in healthy people across ages (dated by TCRdb to between 2015 and 2016). Libraries were prepared through 5' RACE. The sample was run on an Illumina HiSeq 2500. A second about 6 to 11 cycle PCR used a sample-barcoded 5' primer and a J-beta primer mix. TCRdb reprocessed the public reads (quality trimming at Q25 with fastp, clone calling with MiXCR) and kept in-frame beta chains. Identical CDR3 proteins give one entry, which carries the most common genes and DNA. For this sample there are over 700,000 distinct CDR3 sequences; about 53% appear just once. The top ten hold approximately 40% of the sample. Specimen: blood. These receptors were obtained from an elderly man in good health.

The chain recombines TRBV24-1 with TRBJ2-5; D not certain. Trimming removed 3 bases from V and 2 bases from J, with 12 bases in between. The CDR3 spans 15 residues. In germline, CDR1 is KGHDR, CDR2 SFDVKD. The CDR3 region is CATSDARFGQETQYF. In nucleotides, the CDR3 is TGTGCCACCAGTGATGCCCGATTTGGACAAGAGACCCAGTACTTC.

The chain links TRBV11-1 to TRBJ2-5; 13 bases fit TRBD2. This CDR3 has 16 amino acids. J lost 3 bases, V lost 1 base, and 2 bases had no gene match. Looked up from germline, CDR1 is SGHAT and CDR2 is FQDESV (reference sequence). CDR3 sequence reads: CASSLVGTSGKETQYF. The CDR3 DNA is TGTGCCAGCAGCTTAGTGGGGACTAGCGGGAAAGAGACCCAGTACTTC. Filled out from reference TRBV11-1 and TRBJ2-5, the complete variable domain reads EAEVAQSPRYKITEKSQAVAFWCDPISGHATLYWYRQILGQGPELLVQFQDESVVDDSQLPKDRFSAERLKGVDSTLKIQPAELGDSAMYLCASSLVGTSGKETQYFGPGTRLLVL.

The count of this clonotype is one. This chain joins TRBV12-3 or TRBV12-4 and TRBJ1-4; 9 positions match TRBD1. The CDR3 is 15 amino acids. Trimming at V came to 6 bases and at J to 4 bases, leaving 6 bases not matched to a gene. The CDR3 spells CASRPTGGLNEKLFF. CDR3 coding DNA: TGTGCCAGCAGACCTACAGGGGGCCTTAATGAAAAACTGTTTTTT.

The CDR3, as DNA: TGCAGCGTATCCGGGACGGTACAAGAGACCCAGTACTTC. It codes for CSVSGTVQETQYF. The rearrangement links TRBV29-1 to TRBJ2-5, with D tentatively TRBD1 or TRBD2 (5 bases each). V was shortened by 6 bases and J by 2 bases, with 13 bases between the two germline ends. The CDR3 loop spans 13 amino acids. CDR1 is SQVTM, CDR2 ANQGSEA, per germline.

The chain recombines TRBV5-1 with TRBJ2-1; 12 nucleotides align to TRBD2. Losses at the gene ends were 4 bases for V and 3 bases for J; bases not matched to a gene: 5. The length of the CDR3 is 16 residues. Germline CDR1 is SGHRS and CDR2 is YFSETQ. The CDR3 nucleotides read TGCGCCAGCAGCGGCGGGACTAGCGGGTACTACAATGAGCAGTTCTTC. Protein product: CASSGGTSGYYNEQFF.

In regard to this clonotype: Possible read error: a much larger clone is one base away. V and J are TRBV29-1 and TRBJ2-5; D gene ambiguous. This CDR3 comprises 11 residues. V was pared by 6 bases and J by 9 bases, with 14 bases between. Germline V lookup: CDR1 SQVTM, CDR2 ANQGSEA. CDR3 residues: CSVVRVDAQYF. CDR3 sequence (DNA): TGCAGCGTCGTAAGGGTGGATGCCCAGTACTTC.

This clonotype was seen a handful of times. The chain carries TRBV29-1 and TRBJ1-1; D gene ambiguous. V lost 4 bases and J 5 bases, leaving 11 bases between the germline ends. The length of the CDR3 is 12 residues. Germline CDR1 is SQVTM and CDR2 is ANQGSEA. The DNA of the CDR3 is TGCAGCGTTGTGGTTCGGGGAACTGAAGCTTTCTTT. It specifies CSVVVRGTEAFF.

The sample holds a few counts of this clonotype. V usage is TRBV7-2 and J usage is TRBJ2-3, with D possibly TRBD1 on 6 matching bases. The germline gives CDR1 SGHTA, CDR2 FQGNSA. Trimming took off 1 base at V and 0 bases at J, with 14 bases between the two ends. The CDR3 has 17 amino acids. As DNA, the CDR3 is TGTGCCAGCAGCTTAGGGGCCGCGAGGGGGAGCACAGATACGCAGTATTTT. Translation: CASSLGAARGSTDTQYF.

The CDR3 nucleotides are TGTGCCAGCAGCCGAGTCGGGACTAGCGGGGACAATGAGCAGTTCTTC. Amino acid sequence: CASSRVGTSGDNEQFF. The chain couples TRBV7-2 to TRBJ2-1, with 13 positions matching TRBD2. V trimming: 5 bases; J trimming: 5 bases; junction bases outside the gene matches: 6. The CDR3 runs to 16 residues. CDR1 is SGHTA and CDR2 is FQGNSA in the germline V gene.

V gene TRBV12-3 or TRBV12-4 combines with J gene TRBJ1-1; D perhaps matches TRBD1 (5 bases). The CDR3 spans 13 residues. V lost 5 bases, J lost 8 bases, and 15 bases lay in between. The CDR3 reads CASSMGPAWEAFF. The CDR3 DNA is TGTGCCAGCAGTATGGGACCTGCCTGGGAAGCTTTCTTT.

This clonotype was detected only a few times. The chain has TRBV3-1 and TRBJ2-3, with D uncertain. V was clipped by 1 base and J by 14 bases, with 19 bases between them. This CDR3 contains 14 residues. Germline loops: CDR1 LGHDT, CDR2 YNNKEL (reference sequence). The CDR3 DNA reads as TGTGCCAGCAGCCAAGGCGTTAGCCTTGGATACGCGTATTTT. Residues: CASSQGVSLGYAYF.

The rearrangement uses TRBV28 and TRBJ2-7; unclear D gene. Between the trimmed V and J ends, which lost 7 bases and 5 bases, there was a span of 12 bases. The CDR3 consists of 12 residues. Germline V gene data show CDR1 as MDHEN and CDR2 as SYDVKM. The CDR3 DNA reads TGTGCCAGCACCTCTCGTGGGGACGAGCAGTACTTC. Translation: CASTSRGDEQYF.

This clonotype appeared a few times. This chain uses TRBV5-1 with TRBJ1-2, with TRBD1 matching 7 bases. After removal of 4 bases from V and 0 bases from J, the junction contained 6 bases not matched to a gene. This CDR3 spans 15 amino acids. The germline V gene has CDR1 SGHRS and CDR2 YFSETQ. CDR3 amino acids: CASSRDRKANYGYTF. CDR3 DNA: TGCGCCAGCAGCAGGGACAGAAAAGCTAACTATGGCTACACCTTC.

V is TRBV9 and J is TRBJ2-7; D is perhaps TRBD2 (5 bases). The CDR3 loop spans 15 amino acids. CDR1 SGDLS and CDR2 YYNGEE come from the germline V gene. V gave up 5 bases and J gave up 3 bases, with 18 bases separating them. The CDR3 coding sequence is TGTGCCAGCAGTGAGAGCGGATACGGGATCTACGAGCAGTACTTC. This sequence encodes CASSESGYGIYEQYF.

Written as DNA, the CDR3 is TGTGCCAGCAGTACGCAGGACAGGAGTGGCCCCGCAGCTCTCCACTTT. This translates into CASSTQDRSGPAALHF. V gene TRBV6-5 combines with J gene TRBJ1-6; TRBD1 aligns across 7 bases. Trimming took 5 bases from V and 16 from J; bases not matched to a gene: 20. The CDR3 consists of 16 residues. Germline V gene lookup returns CDR1 MNHEY and CDR2 SVGAGI.

This chain connects TRBV29-1 to TRBJ1-2; the D gene is possibly TRBD1 (5 bases). Trimming removed 6 bases at V and 6 bases at J, with 14 bases between. This CDR3 spans 12 amino acids. The germline V gene encodes CDR1 SQVTM and CDR2 ANQGSEA. Here the CDR3 DNA reads TGCAGCGTCCAGGAAGGGGACCATGGCTACACCTTC. Protein sequence: CSVQEGDHGYTF.

The chain has TRBV7-3 and TRBJ1-1; D may be TRBD1 (5 bases). V shed 4 bases and J shed 3 bases, with 12 bases lying between them. The CDR3 extends over 14 amino acids. Germline CDR1 SGHTA, CDR2 FQGTGA. In nucleotides, the CDR3 is TGTGCCAGCAGCTCCGCTGGGGCGGACACTGAAGCTTTCTTT. As protein: CASSSAGADTEAFF.

Only a few counts were recorded for this clonotype. V and J are TRBV29-1 and TRBJ2-7; D tentatively fits TRBD1 or TRBD2 (5 bases each). V dropped 5 bases and J dropped 0 bases, with 11 bases sitting between them. Per the germline V gene, CDR1 is SQVTM and CDR2 is ANQGSEA. The CDR3 is 13 amino acids. The CDR3 nucleotides are TGCAGCGTTACGGGACGGGACTCCTACGAGCAGTACTTC. Its translation: CSVTGRDSYEQYF.

This clonotype was seen just once. J is TRBJ2-1 and V is TRBV11-2; TRBD2 aligns across 11 bases. Per germline, CDR1 SGHAT and CDR2 FQNNGV. The trim removed 6 bases at V and 4 bases at J, leaving 5 bases unmatched. CDR3 length: 15 residues. The CDR3 protein is CASRRLAGRYNEQFF. For the CDR3, the DNA is TGTGCCAGCAGAAGACTAGCGGGAAGATACAATGAGCAGTTCTTC.

The table lists this clonotype with a few counts. The CDR3 region has the DNA TGTGCCAGCAGTCTAGGATCAGGGGAGAAAGGTTTCTTT. Translation gives CASSLGSGEKGFF. The chain links TRBV12-3 or TRBV12-4 to TRBJ1-1, with a tentative D call TRBD1 (6 bases). The CDR3 sequence is 13 residues long. Trimming removed 5 bases from V and 13 bases from J, with 20 bases in between.

The rearrangement uses TRBV10-1 and TRBJ2-3; unclear D gene. This CDR3 region has 13 residues. In germline, CDR1 is WNHNN, CDR2 SYGVQD (reference sequence). The V and J ends lost 0 bases and 14 bases respectively, with 15 bases between them. The CDR3 region is CASSESAGRYAYF. In DNA, the CDR3 is TGCGCCAGCAGTGAGTCGGCCGGCAGATACGCGTATTTT.

This chain connects TRBV7-9 to TRBJ1-1, with D possibly matching TRBD1 (5 bases). Germline values: CDR1 SEHNR, CDR2 FQNEAQ (reference sequence). CDR3 length equals 15 residues. Trimming took 1 base from V and 0 from J, leaving 9 bases between them. DNA of the CDR3: TGTGCCAGCAGCTTAGGTGTGACAGTGAACACTGAAGCTTTCTTT. Translated: CASSLGVTVNTEAFF.

This chain uses TRBV29-1 with TRBJ1-1; TRBD1 is a possible D gene (5 bases). Germline V gene data show CDR1 as SQVTM and CDR2 as ANQGSEA. Trimming cost V 6 bases and J 0 bases, with 14 bases left between them. This CDR3 is 14 amino acids long. CDR3 sequence reads: CSVLGRTMNTEAFF. The CDR3 coding sequence is TGCAGCGTGCTGGGACGGACAATGAACACTGAAGCTTTCTTT.

The CDR3 DNA reads TGCGCCAGCAGATGGGACACTGAAGCTTTCTTT. This gives the protein CASRWDTEAFF. The gene calls are TRBV4-1 and TRBJ1-1; D is unclear. Germline loops: CDR1 MGHRA, CDR2 YSYEKL. CDR3 length: 11 amino acids. V shed 6 bases and J shed 3 bases, with 5 bases lying between them.

This clonotype was seen a single time. The V and J genes are TRBV6-5 and TRBJ2-3; tentatively, D is TRBD1 (5 bases). Trimming removed 2 bases at V and 0 bases at J, with 12 bases between. Germline V gene data show CDR1 as MNHEY and CDR2 as SVGAGI. The CDR3 runs to 16 residues. The CDR3 here is CASSYVGQGSTDTQYF. DNA for the CDR3: TGTGCCAGCAGTTACGTGGGGCAGGGAAGCACAGATACGCAGTATTTT.

This clonotype was seen a few times. The rearrangement uses TRBV7-9 and TRBJ2-5, with TRBD2 as a possible D gene (6 bases). Trimming took off 5 bases at V and 0 bases at J, with 16 bases between the two ends. The CDR3 consists of 16 residues. The germline CDR1 and CDR2 sequences are SEHNR and FQNEAQ (reference sequence). The CDR3 nucleotides read TGTGCCAGCAGCCCCGGTCGTAGGGAGGACCAAGAGACCCAGTACTTC. Translating it yields CASSPGRREDQETQYF.

The V and J genes are TRBV5-1 and TRBJ1-2; D call uncertain. Germline V gene lookup returns CDR1 SGHRS and CDR2 YFSETQ. The CDR3 has 14 amino acids. V was trimmed by 4 bases and J by 6 bases, leaving 16 bases between them. CDR3 amino acids: CASSPLGRSHGYTF. The DNA of the CDR3 is TGCGCCAGCAGCCCCCTAGGGAGAAGCCATGGCTACACCTTC.

As for this clonotype: This could be a read error, since a much larger clone is one nucleotide away. The rearrangement links TRBV15 to TRBJ2-1; D is unresolved. Germline assignment: CDR1 LNHNV and CDR2 YYDKDF (reference sequence). The CDR3 contains 14 residues. V was shortened by 0 bases and J by 9 bases, with 12 bases between the two germline ends. The CDR3 spells CATSRDGGNIEQFF. DNA of the CDR3: TGTGCCACCAGCAGAGATGGCGGCAACATTGAGCAGTTCTTC.

The chain employs TRBV3-1 and TRBJ1-2; 8 bases line up with TRBD1. With V trimmed by 4 bases and J by 7 bases, 8 bases remained unmatched. This CDR3 region has 14 residues. CDR1 LGHDT and CDR2 YNNKEL come from the germline V gene (reference sequence). In DNA, the CDR3 is TGTGCCAGCAGCCGGACAGGGACTTCAGGTGGCTACACCTTC. Amino acids: CASSRTGTSGGYTF. The full variable domain, with the rest looked up from reference TRBV3-1 and TRBJ1-2, is DTAVSQTPKYLVTQMGNDKSIKCEQNLGHDTMYWYKQDSKKFLKIMFSYNNKELIINETVPNRFSPKSPDKAHLNLHINSLELGDSAVYFCASSRTGTSGGYTFGSGTRLTVV.